This TCR beta chain was recovered during a study of post-analysis software for immune sequencing data. Overall study: Both relapsing-remitting and secondary progressive multiple sclerosis featured among the disease courses, as did progressive-relapsing multiple sclerosis.

Study-level points and caveats: Under the F measure, samples that were prepared in one batch clustered strongly together. When patients were compared with controls, a handful of TRBV segments were more frequent, TRBV5-6, TRBV5-1 and TRBV20-1 among them. Those with multiple sclerosis, the patient group, showed significantly lower normalized Chao1 diversity than controls.

Regarding this clonotype: The antigen remains unidentified.

The CDR3 runs to 15 residues. Germline V gives CDR1 SGDLS, CDR2 YYNGEE. V lost 0 bases, J lost 4 bases, and 13 bases lay in between. Sequencing libraries made from TCR beta cDNA carried unique molecular identifiers. Between roughly 0.95 and 10 million T cells gave rise to hundreds of thousands of cDNA molecules. TCRdb redid the calling of the PCR reads with MiXCR, one entry per CDR3 protein. The sample carries 600,000 to 700,000 distinct CDR3 sequences, 55% to 60% recorded once. This chain joins TRBV9 and TRBJ1-2; no definite D call. Sequenced input: blood. The receptor was derived from a girl aged 2-10 years with multiple sclerosis. The CDR3 DNA is TGTGCCAGCAGCGTAGTGGGCAGTTCCTTCTATGGCTACACCTTC. Translated: CASSVVGSSFYGYTF.